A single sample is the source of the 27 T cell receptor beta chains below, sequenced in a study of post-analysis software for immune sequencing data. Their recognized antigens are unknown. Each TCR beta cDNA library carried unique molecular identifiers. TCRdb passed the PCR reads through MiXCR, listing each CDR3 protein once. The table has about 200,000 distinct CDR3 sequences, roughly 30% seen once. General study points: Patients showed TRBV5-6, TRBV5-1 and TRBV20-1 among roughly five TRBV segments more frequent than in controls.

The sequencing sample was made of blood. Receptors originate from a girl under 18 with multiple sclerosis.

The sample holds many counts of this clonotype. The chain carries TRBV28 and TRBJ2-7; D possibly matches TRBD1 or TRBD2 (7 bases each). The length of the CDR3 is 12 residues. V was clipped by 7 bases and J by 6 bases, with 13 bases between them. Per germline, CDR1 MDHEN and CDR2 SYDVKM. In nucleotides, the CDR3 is TGTGCCAGCAAGACAGGGAGGGTCGAGCAGTACTTC. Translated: CASKTGRVEQYF.

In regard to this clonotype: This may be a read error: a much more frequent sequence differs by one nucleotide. Here the CDR3 reads CASSRRTNGRPDTQYF. In nucleotides, the CDR3 is TGTGCCAGCAGCCGCAGGACTAACGGGAGACCAGATACGCAGTATTTT. The chain recombines TRBV7-2 with TRBJ2-3; possible D gene TRBD2, 6 bases. CDR3 length: 16 amino acids. V shed 5 bases and J shed 4 bases, with 19 bases lying between them. CDR1 and CDR2 (germline): SGHTA, FQGNSA. The variable domain in full, completed from reference TRBV7-2 and TRBJ2-3, reads GAGVSQSPSNKVTEKGKDVELRCDPISGHTALYWYRQSLGQGLEFLIYFQGNSAPDKSGLPSDRFSAERTGGSVSTLTIQRTQQEDSAVYLCASSRRTNGRPDTQYFGPGTRLTVL.

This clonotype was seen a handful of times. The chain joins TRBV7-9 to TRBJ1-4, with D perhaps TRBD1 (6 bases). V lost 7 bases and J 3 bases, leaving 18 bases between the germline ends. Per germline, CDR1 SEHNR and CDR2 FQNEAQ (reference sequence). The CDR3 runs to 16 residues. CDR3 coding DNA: TGTGCCAGCACCCAGGGGAATTTGGCGGCTAATGAAAAACTGTTTTTT. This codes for CASTQGNLAANEKLFF.

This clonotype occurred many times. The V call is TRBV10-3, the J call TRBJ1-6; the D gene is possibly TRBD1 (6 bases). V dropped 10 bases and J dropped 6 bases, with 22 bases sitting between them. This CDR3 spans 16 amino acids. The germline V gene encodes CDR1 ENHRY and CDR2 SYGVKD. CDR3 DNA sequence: TGTGCCAGCCGAGGACTAGGGGGTCTCGGTAATTCACCCCTCCACTTT. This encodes CASRGLGGLGNSPLHF.

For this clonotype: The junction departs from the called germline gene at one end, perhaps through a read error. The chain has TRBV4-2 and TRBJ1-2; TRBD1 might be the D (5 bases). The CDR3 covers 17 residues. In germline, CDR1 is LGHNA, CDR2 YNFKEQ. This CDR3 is CGSSQSYPGANNYGYTF. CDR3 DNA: TGTGGCAGCAGCCAATCTTACCCCGGGGCCAATAACTATGGCTACACCTTC.

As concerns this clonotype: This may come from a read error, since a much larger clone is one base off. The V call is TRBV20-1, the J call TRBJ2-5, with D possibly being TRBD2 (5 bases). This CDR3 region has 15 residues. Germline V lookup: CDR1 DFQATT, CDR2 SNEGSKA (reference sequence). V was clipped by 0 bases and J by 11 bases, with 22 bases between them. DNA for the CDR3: TGCAGTGCTAGAGATCCCAGGACTTCCTACAATGAGCAGTACTTC. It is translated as CSARDPRTSYNEQYF.

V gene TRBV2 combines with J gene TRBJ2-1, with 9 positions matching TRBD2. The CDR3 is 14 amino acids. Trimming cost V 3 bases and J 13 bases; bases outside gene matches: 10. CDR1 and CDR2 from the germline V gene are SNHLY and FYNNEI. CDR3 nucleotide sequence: TGTGCCAGCAGTGAGGCTAGCGGGACCGAGACCCAGTTCTTC. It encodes CASSEASGTETQFF.

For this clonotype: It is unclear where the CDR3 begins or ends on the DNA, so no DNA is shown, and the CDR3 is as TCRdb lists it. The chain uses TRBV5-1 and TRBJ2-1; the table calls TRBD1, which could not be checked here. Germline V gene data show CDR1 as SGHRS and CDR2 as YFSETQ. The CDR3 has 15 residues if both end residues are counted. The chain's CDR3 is CASSWGQGARNELFF.

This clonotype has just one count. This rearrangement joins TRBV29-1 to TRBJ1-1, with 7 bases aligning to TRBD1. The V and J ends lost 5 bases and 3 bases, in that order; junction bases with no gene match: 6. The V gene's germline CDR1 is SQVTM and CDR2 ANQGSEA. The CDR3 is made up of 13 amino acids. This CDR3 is CSVRTGRHTEAFF. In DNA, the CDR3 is TGCAGCGTTCGGACAGGTCGGCACACTGAAGCTTTCTTT.

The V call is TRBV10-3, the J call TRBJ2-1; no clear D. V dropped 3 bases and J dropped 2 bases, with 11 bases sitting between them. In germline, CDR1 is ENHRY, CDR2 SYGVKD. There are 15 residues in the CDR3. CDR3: CAISEETATYNEQFF. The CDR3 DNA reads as TGTGCCATCAGTGAAGAGACCGCTACCTACAATGAGCAGTTCTTC.

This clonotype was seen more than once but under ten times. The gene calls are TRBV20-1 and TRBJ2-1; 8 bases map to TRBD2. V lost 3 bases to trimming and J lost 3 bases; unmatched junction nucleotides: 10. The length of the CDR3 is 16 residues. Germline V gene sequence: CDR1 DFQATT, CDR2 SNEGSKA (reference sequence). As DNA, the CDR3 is TGCAGTGCTAGGCTGAGTACTAGCGGCCACTACAATGAGCAGTTCTTC. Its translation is CSARLSTSGHYNEQFF.

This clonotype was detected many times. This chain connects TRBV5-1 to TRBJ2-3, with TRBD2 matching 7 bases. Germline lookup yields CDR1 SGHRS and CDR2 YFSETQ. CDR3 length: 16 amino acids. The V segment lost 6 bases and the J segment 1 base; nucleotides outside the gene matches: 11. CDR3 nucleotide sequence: TGCGCCAGCACCCCGTTCCGGGGGGTTCGCACAGATACGCAGTATTTT. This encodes CASTPFRGVRTDTQYF.

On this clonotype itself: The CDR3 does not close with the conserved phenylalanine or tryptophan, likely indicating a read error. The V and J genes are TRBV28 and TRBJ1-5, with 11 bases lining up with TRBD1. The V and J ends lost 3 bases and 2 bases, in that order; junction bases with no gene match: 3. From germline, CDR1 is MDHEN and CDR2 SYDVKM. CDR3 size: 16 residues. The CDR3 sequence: CASSFRTGGRNQPQHC. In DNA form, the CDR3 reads TGTGCCAGCAGTTTCCGGACAGGGGGCCGCAATCAGCCCCAGCATTGT.

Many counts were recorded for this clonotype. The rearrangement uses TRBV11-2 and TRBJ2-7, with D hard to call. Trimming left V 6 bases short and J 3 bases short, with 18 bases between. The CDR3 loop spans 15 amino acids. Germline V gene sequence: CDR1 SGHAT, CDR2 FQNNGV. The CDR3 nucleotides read TGTGCCAGCAGACACTCCGGGCAACAGAGCTACGAGCAGTACTTC. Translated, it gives CASRHSGQQSYEQYF.

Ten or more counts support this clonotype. DNA of the CDR3: TGTGCCAGCAGCCAAGATCCCCTAGCGGGGTACAATGAGCAGTTCTTC. As protein: CASSQDPLAGYNEQFF. This chain joins TRBV4-2 and TRBJ2-1; 9 bases match TRBD2. This CDR3 spans 16 amino acids. Germline-derived CDR1 and CDR2 are LGHNA and YNFKEQ. Trimming at V came to 0 bases and at J to 4 bases, leaving 4 bases not matched to a gene.

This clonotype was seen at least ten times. The CDR3, as DNA: TGCAGTGCTAGCCACCTACAGACTAGCGGGAGGGCCAGGGATACGCAGTATTTT. Translation gives CSASHLQTSGRARDTQYF. V is TRBV20-1 and J is TRBJ2-3; TRBD2 matches 14 bases. From germline, CDR1 is DFQATT and CDR2 SNEGSKA (reference sequence). This CDR3 is 18 amino acids long. V shed 3 bases, J shed 6 bases, and the junction held 14 bases outside the gene matches.

The CDR3 spells CAWSADRSPISYNEQFF. DNA of the CDR3: TGTGCCTGGAGTGCGGACAGGAGTCCTATCTCCTACAATGAGCAGTTCTTC. The rearrangement uses TRBV30 and TRBJ2-1; 7 bases align to TRBD1. The CDR3 contains 17 residues. From germline, CDR1 is GTSNPN and CDR2 SVGIG (reference sequence). With 1 base clipped from V and 0 bases from J, the junction kept 9 bases outside the gene matches.

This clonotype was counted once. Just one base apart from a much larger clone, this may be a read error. Here the CDR3 reads CSAVGGSDYGYTF. For the CDR3, the DNA is TGCAGTGCCGTGGGGGGCAGCGACTATGGCTACACCTTC. The chain couples TRBV20-1 to TRBJ1-2, with a weak D call TRBD1 (6 bases). The CDR3 sequence is 13 residues long. Trimming stripped 6 bases from V and 3 bases from J, with 14 bases between. The germline gives CDR1 DFQATT, CDR2 SNEGSKA (reference sequence).

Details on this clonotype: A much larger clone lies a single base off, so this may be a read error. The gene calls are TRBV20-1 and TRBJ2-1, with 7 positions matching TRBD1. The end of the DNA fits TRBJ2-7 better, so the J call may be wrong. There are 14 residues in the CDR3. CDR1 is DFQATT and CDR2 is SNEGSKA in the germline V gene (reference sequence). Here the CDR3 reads CSAHRGRSYNEQYF. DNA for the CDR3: TGCAGTGCCCACAGGGGCCGCTCCTACAATGAGCAGTACTTC.

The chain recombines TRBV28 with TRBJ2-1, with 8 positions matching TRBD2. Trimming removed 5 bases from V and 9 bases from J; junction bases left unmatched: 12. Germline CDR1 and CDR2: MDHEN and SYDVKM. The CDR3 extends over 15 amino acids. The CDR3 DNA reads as TGTGCCAGCAGTCCAAATCGGGGGGGGTACGTTGAGCAGTTCTTC. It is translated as CASSPNRGGYVEQFF.

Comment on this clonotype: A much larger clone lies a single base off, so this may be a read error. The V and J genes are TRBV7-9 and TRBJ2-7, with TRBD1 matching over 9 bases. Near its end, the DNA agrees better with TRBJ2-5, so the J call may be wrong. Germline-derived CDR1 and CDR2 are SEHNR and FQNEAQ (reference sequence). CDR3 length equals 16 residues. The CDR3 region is CACSGRLGTGLKTQYF. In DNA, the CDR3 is TGTGCCTGCAGCGGACGCCTCGGGACAGGGTTGAAGACCCAGTACTTC.

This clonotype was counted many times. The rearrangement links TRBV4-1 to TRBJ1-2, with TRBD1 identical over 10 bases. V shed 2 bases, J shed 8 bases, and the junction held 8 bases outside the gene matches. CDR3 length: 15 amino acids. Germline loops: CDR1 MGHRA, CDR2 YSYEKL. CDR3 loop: CASSQPGQGSMGYTF. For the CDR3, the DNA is TGCGCCAGCAGCCAACCGGGACAGGGGTCAATGGGCTACACCTTC.

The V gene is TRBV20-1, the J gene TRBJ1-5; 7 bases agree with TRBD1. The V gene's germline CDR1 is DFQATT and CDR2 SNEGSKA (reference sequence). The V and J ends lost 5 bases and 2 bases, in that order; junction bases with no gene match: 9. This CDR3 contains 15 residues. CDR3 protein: CSADPGTVGNQPQHF. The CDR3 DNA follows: TGCAGTGCTGATCCCGGGACAGTTGGCAATCAGCCCCAGCATTTT.

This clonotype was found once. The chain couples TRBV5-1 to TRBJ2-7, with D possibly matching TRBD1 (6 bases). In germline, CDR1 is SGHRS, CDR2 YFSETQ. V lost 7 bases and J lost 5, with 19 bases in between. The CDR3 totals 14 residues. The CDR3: CASWETGDLHEQYF. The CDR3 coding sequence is TGCGCCAGCTGGGAGACAGGCGATCTCCACGAGCAGTACTTC. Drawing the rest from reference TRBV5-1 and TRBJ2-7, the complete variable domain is KAGVTQTPRYLIKTRGQQVTLSCSPISGHRSVSWYQQTPGQGLQFLFEYFSETQRNKGNFPGRFSGRQFSNSRSEMNVSTLELGDSALYLCASWETGDLHEQYFGPGTRLTVT.

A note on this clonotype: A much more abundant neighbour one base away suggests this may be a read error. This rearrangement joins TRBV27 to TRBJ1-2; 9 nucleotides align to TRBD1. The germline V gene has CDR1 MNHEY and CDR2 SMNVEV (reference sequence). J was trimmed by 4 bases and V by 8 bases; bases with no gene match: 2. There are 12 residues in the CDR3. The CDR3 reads CASGQGSYGYTF. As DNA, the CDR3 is TGTGCCAGCGGACAGGGGTCCTATGGCTACACCTTC.

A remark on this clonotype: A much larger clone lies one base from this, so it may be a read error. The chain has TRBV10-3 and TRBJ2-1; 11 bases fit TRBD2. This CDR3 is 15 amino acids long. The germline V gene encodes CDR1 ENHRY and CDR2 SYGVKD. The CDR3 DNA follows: TGTGCCATCAGTGTGGTAGCGGGGGGGGACAATGGGCAGTTCTTC. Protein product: CAISVVAGGDNGQFF.

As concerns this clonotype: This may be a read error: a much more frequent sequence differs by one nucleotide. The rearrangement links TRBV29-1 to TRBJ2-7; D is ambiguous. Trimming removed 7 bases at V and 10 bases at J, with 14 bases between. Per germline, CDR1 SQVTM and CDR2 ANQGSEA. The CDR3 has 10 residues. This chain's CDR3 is CSARQEAQYF. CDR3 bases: TGCAGCGCCCGACAAGAGGCCCAGTACTTC.